The T cell receptor beta chain described here comes from a study of low-dose radiotherapy and immunotherapy resistance in tumors (dated by TCRdb to 2022 to 2024). Context from the whole study: In Cohort 1, each fraction delivered 0.5 Gy every 2 weeks, and the prescribed total PTV dose was 6.5 Gy. In Cohort 2, 1 Gy per fraction was delivered every two weeks, for a total of 13 Gy over 26 weeks. Patients were given nivolumab as a 240 mg flat dose every two weeks and ipilimumab at 1 mg/kg every six weeks, with both drugs delivered intravenously. Intravenous cyclophosphamide at 200 mg/m2 was administered every two weeks, one day ahead of each radiation and immunotherapy administration. Starting on cycle 1 day 1, patients took 300 mg of aspirin by mouth once daily for four cycles. No randomization into treatment groups was done for the people taking part in the trial. The translational analysis covered eight patients: three from the first dose cohort and the first five from the second dose cohort.

Details on this clonotype: No cognate antigen has been identified for it. This may arise from a read error, as a much more abundant clone is one base away.

The sequencer listed for this sample is Illumina HiSeq 2500. To make first-strand cDNA, Superscript III was used along with a set of TRAV- and TRBV-specific primers so that both the TCRalpha and TCRbeta chains were covered. TCRs were amplified with Phusion for 15 to 25 PCR cycles using a constant-region primer together with the adapter attached to the V primers. The MessageAmp II aRNA Amplification Kit was used to amplify the isolated mRNA, with in vitro transcription run for over 15 hours at 37 degrees C. The Dynabeads mRNA DIRECT Purification Kit was used to isolate mRNA for TCR sequencing. Indexed Illumina adapters were added in a second Phusion PCR of roughly 25 cycles, and the PCR products were purified with AMPure XP beads. As for the authors' bioinformatics: Custom Perl scripts were used to pool TCR sequences that encoded the same protein, to remove out-of-frame sequences, and to calculate the abundance of each clonotype. Any TCR sequence backed by just one read was left out of the analysis. Among the metrics used to describe the repertoires were Shannon entropy, Gini index, clonality, richness, and the frequency of TCRs shared between repertoires. TCRdb applied fastp at Q25 and MiXCR to the public reads, then kept only in-frame beta chains. Each record represents a unique CDR3 protein, reported with the most common genes and DNA among its rows. TCRdb's processing, not the study's, gives the V and J calls here. A total of tens of thousands of distinct CDR3 sequences appear in this sample, 20% to 25% of them only once. The ten most abundant clones make up roughly 12% of the sample.

Taken from the germline V gene, the CDR1 and CDR2 loops are LGHNA and YSLEER. The CDR3 holds 17 amino acids from the cysteine to the phenylalanine. Only CDR3 DNA is held: 51 bases, read in frame from base 1. The time point label, as the study defines it: after trial treatment. The treatment or condition label, read with the paper, signifies: LDRT plus nivolumab, ipilimumab, low-dose cyclophosphamide and aspirin (RACIN trial). Donors were enrolled in RACIN, a single-arm phase I dose-escalation trial in which nivolumab, ipilimumab, aspirin, low-dose cyclophosphamide and low-dose radiotherapy were combined. To be eligible, a patient needed to have an advanced solid tumor that was TIL-negative.

The V gene is TRBV4-3 and the J gene is TRBJ1-5, with the D gene not clear enough to name. This TCR was recovered from a female donor with ovarian cancer. The sample in question was PBMCs, obtained after low-dose radiotherapy plus immunotherapy. The nucleotides read TGCGCCAGGAGCCAAGATAATCCGACCATTCCCGGCCAGCCCCAGCATTTT. Its amino acids are CARSQDNPTIPGQPQHF.